The rows below give T cell receptor beta chains drawn from one sample of a study of cytomegalovirus exposure and HLA in healthy donors. Generated by immunoSEQ multiplex PCR, the TCRdb table keeps only in-frame clones and is missing some. The sample carries roughly 73,000 clones, 65% to 85% recorded once. The specimen was PBMCs. The receptors were sampled from a woman aged 50 to 60 in good health and CMV-seronegative. CDR3s include the opening cysteine and the closing phenylalanine or tryptophan. Each record gives: V gene, D gene, J gene, clone size, CDR3 protein, CDR3 DNA. A D gene is named only where the DNA matches it firmly. Part of the rows lack a size; the others show once, few, many or a class for expanded clones.

TRBV15,-,TRBJ1-6,-,CATSRLWRDNSPLHF,TGTGCCACCAGCCGACTCTGGAGGGATAATTCACCCCTCCACTTT
TRBV9,-,TRBJ1-3,-,CASSVESGPGNTIYF,TGTGCCAGCAGCGTAGAGTCAGGGCCAGGAAACACCATATATTTT
TRBV5-1,TRBD1,TRBJ1-1,once,CASSPGQGNTEAFF,TGCGCCAGCAGCCCTGGACAGGGGAACACTGAAGCTTTCTTT
TRBV7-9,-,TRBJ2-7,-,CASSLARGSIYEQYF,TGTGCCAGCAGCTTAGCGCGGGGTTCAATCTACGAGCAGTACTTC
TRBV27,TRBD2,TRBJ2-7,-,CASSLYATPGTSGSGKEQYF,TGTGCCAGCAGTTTATACGCAACACCCGGGACTAGCGGGAGTGGGAAAGAGCAGTACTTC
TRBV1,-,TRBJ2-1,few,CTSSQNRSRLGPHNEQFF,TGCACCAGCAGCCAAAACCGATCAAGACTAGGGCCCCACAATGAGCAGTTCTTC
TRBV6-5,TRBD2,TRBJ2-3,-,CASSLAGGKDTQYF,TGTGCCAGCAGCCTAGCGGGGGGGAAAGATACGCAGTATTTT
TRBV28,TRBD2,TRBJ2-1,-,CASSLSLGTSVRNEQFF,TGTGCCAGCAGTTTATCCCTAGGGACTAGCGTGAGAAATGAGCAGTTCTTC
TRBV6-5,-,TRBJ2-7,few,CASSYMASAEQYF,TGTGCCAGCAGTTACATGGCCAGCGCCGAGCAGTACTTC
TRBV11-2,TRBD2,TRBJ2-3,-,CASSLSASGSTDTQYF,TGTGCCAGCAGCTTAAGTGCTAGCGGGAGCACAGATACGCAGTATTTT
TRBV7-2,-,TRBJ2-5,-,CASTGVQETQYF,TGTGCCAGCACCGGGGTCCAAGAGACCCAGTACTTC
TRBV11-3,TRBD2,TRBJ2-1,-,CASSYSSGRNEQFF,TGTGCCAGCAGTTATTCTAGCGGGCGGAATGAGCAGTTCTTC
TRBV21-1,-,TRBJ2-1,-,CAIAREASGSLHEQFF,TGTGCCATCGCACGCGAAGCTAGCGGGAGTCTCCATGAGCAGTTCTTC
TRBV5-1,TRBD1,TRBJ1-1,-,CASSLADRAGGNTEAFF,TGCGCCAGCAGCTTGGCCGACAGGGCGGGGGGGAACACTGAAGCTTTCTTT
TRBV5-4,-,TRBJ2-5,-,CASSPGLSQETQYF,TGTGCCAGCAGCCCGGGTTTAAGCCAAGAGACCCAGTACTTC
TRBV6-1,-,TRBJ2-5,-,CASSELGGSLRETQYF,TGTGCCAGCAGTGAATTAGGTGGGAGCCTGAGAGAGACCCAGTACTTC
TRBV6-5,TRBD1,TRBJ1-2,-,CASSYGQGADGYTF,TGTGCCAGCAGTTACGGGCAGGGGGCAGATGGCTACACCTTC
TRBV9,-,TRBJ1-1,few,CASSAEQGGNTEAFF,TGTGCCAGCAGCGCTGAACAGGGTGGGAACACTGAAGCTTTCTTT
TRBV28,-,TRBJ2-5,-,CASSSPLVTPETQYF,TGTGCCAGCAGTTCCCCACTAGTTACCCCAGAGACCCAGTACTTC
TRBV4-2,-,TRBJ2-5,-,CASSQDFGRGGEETQYF,TGTGCCAGCAGCCAAGATTTCGGCAGGGGAGGGGAAGAGACCCAGTACTTC
TRBV4-1,TRBD1,TRBJ2-7,-,CASSQLGTGGRQYF,TGCGCCAGCAGCCAACTGGGGACAGGGGGTAGGCAGTACTTC
TRBV18,TRBD1,TRBJ1-4,-,CASSLTTGDAEKLFF,TGTGCCAGCTCACTAACGACAGGGGATGCTGAAAAACTGTTTTTT
TRBV28,-,TRBJ2-3,-,CASSQLRGSTDTQYF,TGTGCCAGCAGTCAATTACGCGGGAGCACAGATACGCAGTATTTT
TRBV6-5,-,TRBJ1-2,-,CASSYSSRDHYGYTF,TGTGCCAGCAGTTACTCGAGTCGGGATCACTATGGCTACACCTTC
TRBV5-1,-,TRBJ2-3,-,CASSLVLDTDTQYF,TGCGCCAGCAGCTTGGTTCTAGACACAGATACGCAGTATTTT
TRBV6-5,-,TRBJ1-2,-,CASSSTPTGPGGYTF,TGTGCCAGCAGTTCCACACCGACAGGACCTGGTGGCTACACCTTC
TRBV23-1,TRBD1,TRBJ1-1,-,CASSQLGQSEYTGAFF,TGCGCCAGCAGTCAGTTGGGACAGTCGGAGTACACTGGAGCTTTCTTT
TRBV11-2,TRBD1,TRBJ2-3,-,CASSQDRRTQYF,TGTGCCAGCAGCCAGGACAGGAGGACGCAGTATTTT
TRBV5-8,-,TRBJ2-5,once,CASSPSQETQYF,TGTGCCAGCAGCCCGTCCCAAGAGACCCAGTACTTC
TRBV5-1,TRBD2,TRBJ2-1,-,CASNLAGTISYNEQFF,TGCGCCAGCAACCTAGCGGGTACGATCTCCTACAATGAGCAGTTCTTC
TRBV28,-,TRBJ1-1,once,CATLGRFEAFF,TGTGCCACCTTGGGGCGGTTTGAAGCTTTCTTT
TRBV5-1,TRBD1,TRBJ1-1,-,CASSHWDGTGRNTEAFF,TGCGCCAGCAGCCATTGGGACGGGACAGGGCGGAACACTGAAGCTTTCTTT
TRBV12-5,TRBD1,TRBJ2-2,-,CASGSQGATGELFF,TGTGCTAGTGGTTCACAGGGGGCCACCGGGGAGCTGTTTTTT
TRBV29-1,-,TRBJ2-2,-,CSVLGAINTGELFF,TGCAGCGTCCTAGGGGCGATAAACACCGGGGAGCTGTTTTTT
TRBV10-3,TRBD1,TRBJ1-5,-,CAISGDSLGNQPQHF,TGTGCCATCAGTGGGGACAGTCTGGGCAATCAGCCCCAGCATTTT